Presented here are 23 T cell receptor beta chains from one specimen sequenced in a study of blood T cell repertoires in COVID-19. The protocol was immunoSEQ multiplex PCR, while the TCRdb copy is restricted to in-frame clones and leaves out a portion. This sample has about 200,000 clones, with 80% found just once. Sequencing used peripheral blood. All receptors derive from a man aged 60-69 years with acute or convalescent COVID-19.

The chain carries TRBV11-2 and TRBJ2-5; weak D call: TRBD1 (6 bases). The CDR3 length is 17 residues. From germline, CDR1 is SGHAT and CDR2 FQNNGV. Between the trimmed V and J ends, which lost 3 bases and 5 bases, there was a span of 22 bases. CDR3 protein: CASSFRDKLKVAETQYF. Written as DNA, the CDR3 is TGTGCCAGCAGCTTCCGGGACAAGTTGAAGGTTGCGGAGACCCAGTACTTC.

This clone has just one count. The rearrangement links TRBV6-4 to TRBJ1-1; D is unresolved. There are 13 residues in the CDR3. CDR1 MRHNA and CDR2 SNTAGT come from the germline V gene. V lost 1 base to trimming and J lost 6 bases, with 9 bases between them. CDR3 DNA: TGTGCCAGCAGTGACTACCCTACCGCTGAAGCTTTCTTT. This gives the protein CASSDYPTAEAFF.

A single count supports this clone. This sequence joins TRBV7-6 and TRBJ2-3; D is perhaps TRBD1 (6 bases). The CDR3 runs to 11 residues. V was cut by 4 bases and J by 10 bases, with 9 bases left in between. In germline, CDR1 is SGHVS, CDR2 FNYEAQ. The CDR3, as DNA: TGTGCCAGCAGCTCTGACAGGCCGCAGTATTTT. It codes for CASSSDRPQYF.

This chain links TRBV7-3 with TRBJ2-1; D unresolved. Germline V gene data show CDR1 as SGHTA and CDR2 as FQGTGA. The length of the CDR3 is 13 residues. V lost 5 bases, J lost 4 bases, and 9 bases lay in between. CDR3 coding DNA: TGTGCCAGCAGCCGTCAAGCTTACAATGAGCAGTTCTTC. The encoded protein is CASSRQAYNEQFF. Full variable domain (remainder filled in from reference TRBV7-3 and TRBJ2-1): GAGVSQTPSNKVTEKGKYVELRCDPISGHTALYWYRQSLGQGPEFLIYFQGTGAADDSGLPNDRFFAVRPEGSVSTLKIQRTERGDSAVYLCASSRQAYNEQFFGPGTRLTVL.

V usage is TRBV2 and J usage is TRBJ2-3; D unclear. V was shortened by 6 bases and J by 6 bases, with 7 bases between the two germline ends. The CDR3 is 11 residues long. Per the germline V gene, CDR1 is SNHLY and CDR2 is FYNNEI. The CDR3, as DNA: TGTGCCAGCAGCTATCGGGATACGCAGTATTTT. Protein sequence: CASSYRDTQYF.

The rearrangement uses TRBV7-2 and TRBJ1-2; TRBD1 aligns across 8 bases. CDR1 SGHTA and CDR2 FQGNSA come from the germline V gene. Unmatched junction bases numbered 6, after V lost 1 base and J lost 2 bases. This CDR3 has 16 residues. CDR3 DNA sequence: TGTGCCAGCAGCTTAGTGGGGACAGGAGAAAACTATGGCTACACCTTC. Amino acids: CASSLVGTGENYGYTF. The full variable domain, in which reference TRBV7-2 and TRBJ1-2 provide the parts outside the CDR3, is GAGVSQSPSNKVTEKGKDVELRCDPISGHTALYWYRQSLGQGLEFLIYFQGNSAPDKSGLPSDRFSAERTGGSVSTLTIQRTQQEDSAVYLCASSLVGTGENYGYTFGSGTRLTVV.

The chain uses TRBV5-1 and TRBJ1-1; D unclear. Germline V gives CDR1 SGHRS, CDR2 YFSETQ. Trimming removed 1 base from V and 8 bases from J, with 12 bases in between. The CDR3 is 13 amino acids. CDR3 sequence: CASSLRGDVEAFF. The CDR3, as DNA: TGCGCCAGCAGCTTGCGGGGAGACGTCGAAGCTTTCTTT.

The chain combines TRBV24-1 with TRBJ2-1; 13 bases map to TRBD2. CDR1 and CDR2 from the germline V gene are KGHDR and SFDVKD. The CDR3 runs 16 residues. Unmatched junction bases numbered 0, after V lost 0 bases and J lost 5 bases. CDR3 region: CATSDLGLAGDNEQFF. DNA for the CDR3: TGTGCCACCAGTGATTTGGGACTAGCGGGAGACAATGAGCAGTTCTTC.

This chain connects TRBV9 to TRBJ2-3; TRBD2 matches 7 bases. The CDR3 totals 12 residues. V dropped 4 bases and J dropped 10; count of bases not matched to a gene: 6. Germline loops: CDR1 SGDLS, CDR2 YYNGEE. The CDR3 is CASSPAAGAQYF. CDR3 sequence (DNA): TGTGCCAGCAGCCCAGCGGCGGGGGCGCAGTATTTT.

The J gene is TRBJ2-7, the V gene TRBV5-1, with 7 bases aligning to TRBD2. With V trimmed by 0 bases and J by 0 bases, 3 bases remained unmatched. CDR1 is SGHRS, CDR2 YFSETQ, per germline. The CDR3 is 15 residues long. The CDR3 coding sequence is TGCGCCAGCAGCTTGGGCGGGAGCGGCTCCTACGAGCAGTACTTC. Protein: CASSLGGSGSYEQYF.

The chain employs TRBV28 and TRBJ2-1; TRBD2 agrees at 10 bases. CDR1 is MDHEN and CDR2 is SYDVKM in the germline V gene. V lost 7 bases and J lost 5; bases outside the gene matches: 14. The CDR3 has 17 amino acids. CDR3 residues: CASIRGGSSGGNNEQFF. CDR3 in DNA: TGTGCCAGCATCCGCGGGGGCTCTAGCGGGGGAAACAATGAGCAGTTCTTC.

J is TRBJ2-1 and V is TRBV9, with a weak D call TRBD2 (6 bases). The CDR3 extends over 16 amino acids. The V gene's germline CDR1 is SGDLS and CDR2 YYNGEE. The V and J ends lost 2 bases and 4 bases respectively, with 16 bases between them. The CDR3 spells CASSVSSALSYNEQFF. The CDR3 bases are TGTGCCAGCAGCGTCTCTAGCGCTTTATCATACAATGAGCAGTTCTTC.

The chain carries TRBV6-6 and TRBJ1-2; D is uncertain. Trimming took 10 bases from V and 2 from J, leaving 8 bases between them. Germline loops: CDR1 MNHNY, CDR2 SVGAGI (reference sequence). This CDR3 spans 11 amino acids. In DNA, the CDR3 is TGTGCCACCCACGGGAACTATGGCTACACCTTC. Amino acid sequence: CATHGNYGYTF.

This clone was counted between two and nine times. The chain uses TRBV10-3 and TRBJ2-7, with 10 bases lining up with TRBD2. V lost 2 bases to trimming and J lost 4 bases; unmatched junction nucleotides: 2. Germline assignment: CDR1 ENHRY and CDR2 SYGVKD. The CDR3 length is 14 residues. The CDR3 DNA is TGTGCCATCAGTGAGACTAGCGGGGTTTACGAGCAGTACTTC. Translating it yields CAISETSGVYEQYF.

This clone was counted once. J is TRBJ1-4 and V is TRBV11-2; possible D gene TRBD1, 6 bases. CDR1 and CDR2 from the germline V gene are SGHAT and FQNNGV. CDR3 length: 16 residues. Trimming pared 5 bases from V and 7 bases from J, leaving 20 bases between. CDR3 in amino acids: CASSHGFRGRGEKLFF. The CDR3 DNA reads as TGTGCCAGCAGCCATGGTTTCAGGGGAAGGGGTGAAAAACTGTTTTTT.

This chain uses TRBV27 with TRBJ2-1, with 12 nucleotides matching TRBD1. After removal of 0 bases from V and 8 bases from J, the junction contained 14 bases not matched to a gene. The CDR3 runs to 19 residues. CDR1 and CDR2 from the germline V gene are MNHEY and SMNVEV (reference sequence). Here the CDR3 DNA reads TGTGCCAGCAGTTTATCATACCCCTTCCCCGGGACAGGGGGCTATGAGCAGTTCTTC. Translated: CASSLSYPFPGTGGYEQFF.

The V and J genes are TRBV15 and TRBJ2-3; TRBD2 might be the D (7 bases). CDR3 length: 18 residues. V dropped 1 base and J dropped 4 bases, with 21 bases sitting between them. Looked up from germline, CDR1 is LNHNV and CDR2 is YYDKDF (reference sequence). This CDR3 is CATSRVLTRGGAPDTQYF. Here the CDR3 DNA reads TGTGCCACCAGCAGAGTACTTACTAGGGGGGGGGCCCCAGATACGCAGTATTTT.

This chain joins TRBV4-2 and TRBJ2-2, with TRBD2 matching over 9 bases. Looked up from germline, CDR1 is LGHNA and CDR2 is YNFKEQ. The CDR3 is made up of 16 amino acids. V trimming: 1 base; J trimming: 5 bases; junction bases outside the gene matches: 5. In DNA form, the CDR3 reads TGTGCCAGCAGCCAAGGTGATAGCGGGGGAACCGGGGAGCTGTTTTTT. The encoded protein is CASSQGDSGGTGELFF.

CDR3 region: CASSPSSVNEQFF. The DNA for the CDR3 is TGTGCCAGCTCACCGAGCTCCGTCAATGAGCAGTTCTTC. V and J are TRBV18 and TRBJ2-1; D uncertain. Germline values: CDR1 KGHSH, CDR2 LQKENI. The CDR3 length is 13 residues. The V end lost 3 bases, the J end lost 6 bases, and 9 bases lay between the germline ends.

This chain joins TRBV7-9 and TRBJ2-3, with a weak D call TRBD2 (6 bases). Germline assignment: CDR1 SEHNR and CDR2 FQNEAQ (reference sequence). V lost 1 base, J lost 2 bases, and 19 bases lay in between. CDR3 length equals 18 residues. CDR3 protein: CASSLEITGTPFTDTQYF. The CDR3 nucleotides are TGTGCCAGCAGCTTAGAGATAACCGGGACTCCTTTCACAGATACGCAGTATTTT.

This clone turned up a few times. The rearrangement uses TRBV30 and TRBJ2-3, with 9 bases matching TRBD1. The germline V gene encodes CDR1 GTSNPN and CDR2 SVGIG (reference sequence). V was pared by 5 bases and J by 6 bases, with 21 bases of the junction left unmatched. This CDR3 has 18 amino acids. CDR3 sequence: CAWAEDRNTGGASDTQYF. CDR3 in DNA: TGTGCCTGGGCAGAAGACAGAAATACAGGGGGCGCATCCGATACGCAGTATTTT.

The chain couples TRBV6-5 to TRBJ1-5; TRBD1 agrees at 7 bases. J was trimmed by 3 bases and V by 5 bases; bases with no gene match: 7. In germline, CDR1 is MNHEY, CDR2 SVGAGI. The CDR3 runs 15 residues. CDR3: CASSKVRGSNQPQHF. The CDR3 DNA reads as TGTGCCAGCAGTAAGGTCAGGGGGTCCAATCAGCCCCAGCATTTT.

J is TRBJ2-1 and V is TRBV5-1; 8 bases are a match to TRBD2. With V trimmed by 1 base and J by 3 bases, 3 bases remained unmatched. In germline, CDR1 is SGHRS, CDR2 YFSETQ. The CDR3 has 15 residues. The CDR3 loop is CASSLQSGGYNEQFF. CDR3 in DNA: TGCGCCAGCAGCTTGCAGAGCGGGGGCTACAATGAGCAGTTCTTC.